The 5 T cell receptor beta chains listed next were all sequenced from one sample in a study of T-cell memory formation after mild COVID-19. TCRdb redid the calling of the 5' RACE reads with MiXCR, one entry per CDR3 protein. This table holds some 260,000 distinct CDR3 sequences, 16% found once. Sequencing was performed on PBMCs or a T cell subset sorted from them (not recorded which). The receptors were sampled from a man between 18 and 29 years old who had mild COVID-19 (a few samples of this study predate the infection). Cell type and time point are not known.

V usage is TRBV20-1 and J usage is TRBJ2-5; 8 positions match TRBD1. Per germline, CDR1 DFQATT and CDR2 SNEGSKA (reference sequence). The CDR3 spans 13 residues. With V trimmed by 7 bases and J by 5 bases, 9 bases remained unmatched. The CDR3 bases are TGCAGTGTTCGACAGGGGATTGGGGAGACCCAGTACTTC. Translating it yields CSVRQGIGETQYF.

V usage is TRBV5-6 and J usage is TRBJ2-7, with D maybe TRBD2 (5 bases). Germline assignment: CDR1 SGHDT and CDR2 YYEEEE. V dropped 3 bases and J dropped 5 bases, with 15 bases sitting between them. The CDR3 runs 14 residues. CDR3 in amino acids: CASSSSSGGHEQYF. The CDR3, as DNA: TGTGCCAGCAGCTCGTCATCCGGAGGCCACGAGCAGTACTTC.

This clonotype appeared a few times. The rearrangement links TRBV6-5 to TRBJ1-1; 7 nucleotides agree with TRBD1. Looked up from germline, CDR1 is MNHEY and CDR2 is SVGAGI. The CDR3 has 16 residues. The V segment lost 6 bases and the J segment 3 bases; nucleotides outside the gene matches: 13. This chain's CDR3 is CASSAPQGEADTEAFF. The CDR3 nucleotides are TGTGCCAGCAGCGCACCCCAGGGGGAAGCGGACACTGAAGCTTTCTTT.

The V call is TRBV7-9, the J call TRBJ1-3, with unresolved D. Germline lookup yields CDR1 SEHNR and CDR2 FQNEAQ (reference sequence). The CDR3 loop spans 14 amino acids. Trimming took off 3 bases at V and 3 bases at J, with 9 bases between the two ends. CDR3 protein: CASSFTGFGNTIYF. As DNA, the CDR3 is TGTGCCAGCAGCTTCACCGGGTTTGGAAACACCATATATTTT.

The rearrangement uses TRBV20-1 and TRBJ1-5; unclear D gene. This CDR3 contains 14 residues. Germline CDR1 is DFQATT and CDR2 is SNEGSKA (reference sequence). V gave up 1 base and J gave up 0 bases, with 7 bases separating them. The CDR3 DNA is TGCAGTGCTAGAGTGGGGTATAGCAATCAGCCCCAGCATTTT. Encoded protein: CSARVGYSNQPQHF.